The 24 T cell receptor beta chains given below trace back to one sample, sequenced in a study of T cells in tuberculosis (dated by TCRdb to 2017 to 2018). Library construction relied on the immunoSEQ multiplex PCR assay. TCRdb mirrors the immuneACCESS table, restricted to in-frame sequences. Some clones are absent from its copies; in checked studies, under half trace to an unresolved V gene, and the reason for the others is unknown. A total of under 45,000 clones appear in this sample, approximately 95% of them only once. About 3.7% of the sample rests with the top ten. Sequencing was done on a sample of PBMCs. Receptor source: a donor aged 10 to 29 with latent tuberculosis or without tuberculosis infection.

The V and J genes are TRBV5-5 and TRBJ2-7; D is possibly TRBD2 (6 bases). The V end was cut by 10 bases, the J end by 4 bases, with 18 bases between. The length of the CDR3 is 13 residues. Germline CDR1 SGHKS, CDR2 YYEKEE (reference sequence). In DNA, the CDR3 is TGTGCCTCATCGCGGGGCAGAGGTTACGAGCAGTACTTC. Encoded protein: CASSRGRGYEQYF.

This rearrangement joins TRBV6-6 to TRBJ2-7; weak D call: TRBD1 (5 bases). V dropped 5 bases and J dropped 0 bases, with 8 bases sitting between them. This CDR3 comprises 13 residues. Germline loops: CDR1 MNHNY, CDR2 SVGAGI (reference sequence). Here the CDR3 reads CASSNRPSYEQYF. Here the CDR3 DNA reads TGTGCCAGCAGTAACAGGCCCTCCTACGAGCAGTACTTC.

V gene TRBV5-1 combines with J gene TRBJ1-1, with 11 bases matching TRBD1. Germline V CDR1 and CDR2: SGHRS, YFSETQ. This CDR3 is 14 amino acids long. Losses at the gene ends were 3 bases for V and 4 bases for J; bases not matched to a gene: 2. CDR3 loop: CASSWTGGPTEAFF. In DNA, the CDR3 is TGCGCCAGCAGCTGGACAGGGGGCCCCACTGAAGCTTTCTTT.

A single count supports this clone. This chain uses TRBV6-7 with TRBJ2-5; 7 positions agree with TRBD2. TRBV6-7 is an open reading frame, and its role is uncertain. V dropped 2 bases and J dropped 12; count of bases not matched to a gene: 6. This CDR3 spans 12 amino acids. The CDR3 loop is CASSYEGREEYF. In DNA, the CDR3 is TGTGCCAGCAGTTACGAGGGGAGGGAGGAGTACTTC.

The V gene is TRBV18, the J gene TRBJ2-5; no clear D gene. This CDR3 spans 12 amino acids. The germline V gene encodes CDR1 KGHSH and CDR2 LQKENI. The ends were cut back, 5 bases at V and 5 bases at J, with 9 bases in the middle. The CDR3: CASSSATETQYF. The CDR3 DNA sequence: TGTGCCAGCTCATCCGCTACGGAGACCCAGTACTTC.

This clone was seen only once. The chain couples TRBV9 to TRBJ1-4; no reliable D call. The CDR3 has 16 amino acids. Germline values: CDR1 SGDLS, CDR2 YYNGEE. Trimming cost V 0 bases and J 0 bases, with 9 bases left between them. Here the CDR3 reads CASSVGAAATNEKLFF. The CDR3 DNA reads TGTGCCAGCAGCGTAGGGGCCGCTGCAACTAATGAAAAACTGTTTTTT.

The J gene is TRBJ2-1, the V gene TRBV5-1, with D perhaps matching TRBD2 (5 bases). Trimming stripped 4 bases from V and 7 bases from J, with 9 bases between. The V gene's germline CDR1 is SGHRS and CDR2 YFSETQ. The CDR3 extends over 12 amino acids. The CDR3 protein is CASSLTGNEQFF. CDR3 DNA sequence: TGCGCCAGCAGCCTCACGGGAAATGAGCAGTTCTTC.

V is TRBV5-6 and J is TRBJ2-7, with a tentative D call TRBD2 (6 bases). The CDR3 totals 16 residues. Germline V lookup: CDR1 SGHDT, CDR2 YYEEEE. V dropped 1 base and J dropped 0 bases, with 14 bases sitting between them. CDR3 in amino acids: CASSLYRGTNSYEQYF. CDR3 coding DNA: TGTGCCAGCAGCTTGTATCGCGGGACGAACTCCTACGAGCAGTACTTC. Together with reference TRBV5-6 and TRBJ2-7, the CDR3 gives the full variable domain: DAGVTQSPTHLIKTRGQQVTLRCSPKSGHDTVSWYQQALGQGPQFIFQYYEEEERQRGNFPDRFSGHQFPNYSSELNVNALLLGDSALYLCASSLYRGTNSYEQYFGPGTRLTVT.

The table lists this clone with a count of one. The V gene is TRBV11-2, the J gene TRBJ1-5; 7 nucleotides agree with TRBD1. Per the germline V gene, CDR1 is SGHAT and CDR2 is FQNNGV. Trimming removed 0 bases from V and 7 bases from J; junction bases left unmatched: 6. This CDR3 has 15 amino acids. The CDR3 sequence: CASSLETGAPQPQHF. CDR3 DNA: TGTGCCAGCAGCTTAGAAACAGGGGCCCCCCAGCCCCAGCATTTT.

V is TRBV6-1 and J is TRBJ2-7, with 9 bases identical to TRBD1. The V and J ends lost 3 bases and 6 bases, in that order; junction bases with no gene match: 9. Germline V gene sequence: CDR1 MNHNS, CDR2 SASEGT. CDR3 length: 15 residues. CDR3 loop: CASSEGTGLLLEQYF. For the CDR3, the DNA is TGTGCCAGCAGTGAGGGGACAGGGTTATTGCTCGAGCAGTACTTC.

The chain has TRBV18 and TRBJ1-1; a possible D gene is TRBD1 (6 bases). Germline CDR1 is KGHSH and CDR2 is LQKENI. The CDR3 sequence is 14 residues long. With 6 bases removed from V and 1 base from J, the gap between germline ends came to 12 bases. The CDR3 coding sequence is TGTGCCAGCTCCCCGGTAGGGGGGAACACTGAAGCTTTCTTT. As protein: CASSPVGGNTEAFF.

The V call is TRBV5-1, the J call TRBJ1-1; D is undetermined. Looked up from germline, CDR1 is SGHRS and CDR2 is YFSETQ. The CDR3 has 13 amino acids. The V and J ends lost 4 bases and 8 bases respectively, with 15 bases between them. CDR3 sequence (DNA): TGCGCCAGCAGCCGCGCGAGGGAGAGAGAAGCTTTCTTT. Its protein is CASSRAREREAFF.

This chain links TRBV30 with TRBJ1-4; TRBD1 is a possible D gene (5 bases). From germline, CDR1 is GTSNPN and CDR2 SVGIG (reference sequence). V was clipped by 5 bases and J by 2 bases, with 24 bases between them. The length of the CDR3 is 18 residues. This CDR3 reads CAWARTRTLGGTNEKLFF. CDR3 DNA sequence: TGTGCCTGGGCACGGACGAGGACCCTCGGGGGTACTAATGAAAAACTGTTTTTT.

J is TRBJ1-1 and V is TRBV29-1, with D perhaps TRBD1 (6 bases). Trimming stripped 4 bases from V and 1 base from J, with 16 bases between. The CDR3 totals 15 residues. Germline-derived CDR1 and CDR2 are SQVTM and ANQGSEA. As DNA, the CDR3 is TGCAGCGTTGGTTTGGGACACCTTTCGAACACTGAAGCTTTCTTT. Translation gives CSVGLGHLSNTEAFF.

The V call is TRBV6-1, the J call TRBJ2-3, with 11 bases aligning to TRBD2. Losses at the gene ends were 0 bases for V and 2 bases for J; bases not matched to a gene: 7. CDR3 length: 18 residues. Per the germline V gene, CDR1 is MNHNS and CDR2 is SASEGT. The CDR3: CASSEALRLAGLTDTQYF. The CDR3, as DNA: TGTGCCAGCAGTGAAGCGCTGAGACTAGCGGGGCTCACAGATACGCAGTATTTT.

This chain links TRBV7-9 with TRBJ1-4; the match to TRBD1 covers 7 bases. Trimming removed 1 base from V and 4 bases from J; junction bases left unmatched: 6. The V gene's germline CDR1 is SEHNR and CDR2 FQNEAQ (reference sequence). The CDR3 spans 16 residues. The CDR3 DNA sequence: TGTGCCAGCAGCTTAGGTGGAGCAGGGGGTAATGAAAAACTGTTTTTT. This encodes CASSLGGAGGNEKLFF.

The table lists this clone with a few counts. V and J are TRBV27 and TRBJ2-7; TRBD1 might be the D (5 bases). The V end lost 3 bases, the J end lost 1 base, and 13 bases lay between the germline ends. Per germline, CDR1 MNHEY and CDR2 SMNVEV (reference sequence). The CDR3 is made up of 15 amino acids. The CDR3 sequence is CASSLVRVESYEQYF. The CDR3 DNA follows: TGTGCCAGCAGTTTGGTCAGGGTCGAATCCTACGAGCAGTACTTC.

The genes are TRBV19 and TRBJ1-5, with unresolved D. CDR3 length: 14 amino acids. Germline CDR1 LNHDA, CDR2 SQIVND (reference sequence). The germline V and J ends were trimmed by 6 bases and 2 bases, with 11 bases remaining between them. CDR3: CASRYGKGNQPQHF. DNA for the CDR3: TGTGCCAGTAGGTACGGGAAAGGCAATCAGCCCCAGCATTTT. Drawing the rest from reference TRBV19 and TRBJ1-5, the complete variable domain is DGGITQSPKYLFRKEGQNVTLSCEQNLNHDAMYWYRQDPGQGLRLIYYSQIVNDFQKGDIAEGYSVSREKKESFPLTVTSAQKNPTAFYLCASRYGKGNQPQHFGDGTRLSIL.

This clone was recorded only once. J is TRBJ2-2 and V is TRBV5-4; TRBD2 matches at 8 bases. Trimming removed 0 bases from V and 4 bases from J; junction bases left unmatched: 11. Germline V gives CDR1 SGHNT, CDR2 YYREEE (reference sequence). CDR3 length equals 18 residues. This CDR3 reads CASSLAPSGFESTGELFF. CDR3 coding DNA: TGTGCCAGCAGCTTGGCTCCTAGCGGGTTTGAGAGCACCGGGGAGCTGTTTTTT.

This rearrangement joins TRBV7-9 to TRBJ1-1; 8 bases are a match to TRBD1. CDR1 and CDR2 from the germline V gene are SEHNR and FQNEAQ (reference sequence). The CDR3 covers 14 residues. Losses at the gene ends were 6 bases for V and 4 bases for J; bases not matched to a gene: 7. Written as DNA, the CDR3 is TGTGCCAGCAGGACTGACAGGGGTAGCACTGAAGCTTTCTTT. This gives the protein CASRTDRGSTEAFF.

The chain's CDR3 is CASRDRTYEQYF. DNA for the CDR3: TGTGCCAGCAGGGACAGAACCTACGAGCAGTACTTC. V and J are TRBV6-5 and TRBJ2-7, with D perhaps matching TRBD1 (6 bases). Trimming stripped 6 bases from V and 2 bases from J, with 8 bases between. The germline CDR1 and CDR2 sequences are MNHEY and SVGAGI. This CDR3 is 12 amino acids long.

The rearrangement links TRBV29-1 to TRBJ1-2, with 9 positions matching TRBD1. There are 13 residues in the CDR3. V was clipped by 4 bases and J by 5 bases; unmatched bases: 5. Germline V gene lookup returns CDR1 SQVTM and CDR2 ANQGSEA. Here the CDR3 DNA reads TGCAGCGTTGTCGGGGACAGGGATTATGGCTACACCTTC. Its translation is CSVVGDRDYGYTF.

The V and J genes are TRBV5-4 and TRBJ2-5; no clear D. The CDR3 sequence is 14 residues long. V lost 5 bases and J 1 base, leaving 12 bases between the germline ends. The germline V gene has CDR1 SGHNT and CDR2 YYREEE (reference sequence). This chain's CDR3 is CASSLPGGQETQYF. The CDR3, as DNA: TGTGCCAGCAGTCTCCCCGGCGGCCAAGAGACCCAGTACTTC.

This chain uses TRBV5-6 with TRBJ1-2, with 7 bases matching TRBD1. The V gene's germline CDR1 is SGHDT and CDR2 YYEEEE. The V and J ends lost 4 bases and 4 bases, in that order; junction bases with no gene match: 10. The CDR3 consists of 15 residues. CDR3 bases: TGTGCCAGCAGCCCAAGACAGGGAGGAGGCTATGGCTACACCTTC. Its protein is CASSPRQGGGYGYTF.